This TCR beta chain comes out of a study of graft-versus-host responses after intestinal transplantation. The overall study: The study gave all recipients anti-thymocyte globulin induction, then tacrolimus and steroids for 2 to 3 years.

Assay: immunoSEQ multiplex PCR; the TCRdb copy retains only in-frame clones and omits some. The repertoire includes over 120,000 clones, about 93% of them detected once, and 0.19% sits in the top ten. In regard to this clone: Its cognate antigen is unknown.

Study conclusions and caveats: Peak circulating GvH clone levels were associated with early post-transplant HvG declines. Subjects displaying graft-donor T cell macrochimerism possessed elevated graft-versus-host to host-versus-graft clonal ratios inside allografts. Recipient-marrow GvH clones were detected, some having first appeared in ileum or blood.

The CDR3 contains 17 residues. Germline assignment: CDR1 SGHTA and CDR2 FQGNSA. Trimming removed 2 bases from V and 9 bases from J; junction bases left unmatched: 14. The origin of this receptor is a human donor who received an intestinal transplant. The rearrangement links TRBV7-2 to TRBJ2-1, with 9 nucleotides matching TRBD2. Sequences were derived from unstimulated CD4+ T cells sorted from spleen or lymph node cells, sampled before intestinal transplant. CDR3 sequence: CASSLYALAGARLEQFF. CDR3 in DNA: TGTGCCAGCAGCTTATATGCCTTAGCGGGAGCACGGCTTGAGCAGTTCTTC. Complete variable domain (other parts from reference TRBV7-2 and TRBJ2-1): GAGVSQSPSNKVTEKGKDVELRCDPISGHTALYWYRQSLGQGLEFLIYFQGNSAPDKSGLPSDRFSAERTGGSVSTLTIQRTQQEDSAVYLCASSLYALAGARLEQFFGPGTRLTVL.